This TCR beta chain was found in a study of OX40 agonist ivuxolimab in advanced cancers. Turning to the overall study: Ivuxolimab, which targeted the costimulatory receptor OX40 (CD134), was an agonistic, fully human IgG2 monoclonal antibody. Intravenous ivuxolimab was administered to patients every 2 weeks at six dose levels: 0.01, 0.1, 0.3, 1.5, 3 and 10 mg/kg. Among the 50 to 55 dose-escalation patients, 19 had hepatocellular carcinoma, roughly 15 melanoma, 9 renal cell carcinoma and 9 head and neck cancer. In the dose-escalation cohort, more than 75% of patients were male, and the mean age was roughly 60 years, with a range of about 20 to 79. Prior anti-PD-1, anti-PD-L1 or anti-CTLA-4 therapy was permitted, and checkpoint inhibitors had been received by less than 45% of dose-escalation patients. Partial responses were achieved by three dose-escalation patients, of whom one had hepatocellular carcinoma and two had cutaneous melanoma. The point of sequencing TCRbeta in the periphery was to test whether ivuxolimab changed TCR sequence diversity and drove clonal T-cell expansion. The paper covers the monotherapy dose-escalation part of the phase I ivuxolimab trial, which included N of about 51 patients.

With respect to this clone: The clone's antigen remains unknown. No qualities accompany the bases; no much larger clone lies one base away.

To sequence the TCRbeta CDR3 region, genomic DNA was isolated from the sorted cells. The immunoSEQ Assay was used to sequence the TCRbeta CDR3 regions. Drawn from immuneACCESS, this table holds only the in-frame rearrangements with V and J called that TCRdb kept. Clones are partly lost; checked studies trace under half to an unresolved V gene and leave the rest unexplained. In this sample the table shows approximately 74,000 clones, 75% to 95% of which occur a single time. The ten largest clones represent roughly 0.54% of the sample. Patients with a history of autoimmune disease or receiving systemic immunosuppression were excluded from the trial. In every dose cohort, peripheral blood was drawn for TCR sequencing at baseline, cycle 4 day 1, and cycle 7 day 1. Samples were obtained from an open-label, multicenter, first-in-human phase I dose-escalation trial of ivuxolimab. Adults with locally advanced or metastatic melanoma, renal cell carcinoma, hepatocellular carcinoma or head and neck squamous cell carcinoma were enrolled in the trial. Before TCR sequencing, CD4+ T cells and CD8+ T cells from peripheral blood were sorted into separate populations.

Via the germline V gene, CDR1 is LGHNA and CDR2 YNFKEQ. The CDR3 goes from the cysteine to the phenylalanine over 14 residues. Just CDR3 DNA is preserved here, 42 bases in frame from base 1. At the junction V is shortened by 4 bases and J by 1 base; bases outside the gene matches: 4. Results and caveats for the whole study, not just this receptor: In the 0.1-3.0 mg/kg groups, partial responders had among the lowest normalized peripheral clonal expansion, particularly in CD8+ T cells. After ivuxolimab, more expanded clones were found on average in CD8+ T cells than in CD4+ T cells. Low levels of normalized T-cell clonal expansion were also seen in some patients who did not respond. The antigen specificity of the peripheral T cells that underwent clonal expansion was not determined. At doses of 0.1 to 3.0 mg/kg, clonal expansion of both CD4+ and CD8+ T cells in blood was seen between baseline and week 6.

The chain uses TRBV4-2 and TRBJ2-7; TRBD1 agrees with 7 junctional bases. The source of this sequence is an adult with an advanced solid tumor such as melanoma, head and neck, liver or kidney cancer. The material was CD4+ or CD8+ T cells sorted from blood, obtained in a trial of the OX40 agonist ivuxolimab. The nucleotide sequence is TGTGCCAGCAGCCGACAGGGACCTTCCTACGAGCAGTACTTC. The translation is CASSRQGPSYEQYF.